The 25 T cell receptor beta chains below were found in one sample sequenced in a study of T cells after yellow fever vaccination. TCRdb re-called the 5' RACE reads through MiXCR, storing one row per CDR3 protein. The repertoire holds around 610,000 distinct CDR3 sequences, 13% seen once, with roughly an eighth in the top ten. The source was PBMCs, collected on the day of the yellow fever booster vaccination. The origin of the receptors is a man aged 25-45 years who received the YFV17D yellow fever vaccine.

A word on this clonotype: The junction shows a germline mismatch at one end, possibly a read error. The chain joins TRBV6-5 to TRBJ1-1, with 8 bases that match TRBD1. Germline V gene sequence: CDR1 MNHEY, CDR2 SVGAGI. The CDR3 has 17 residues. CDR3: CAGSYSTGALVNTEAFF. The CDR3 DNA reads as TGTGCCGGCAGTTACTCGACAGGGGCTCTCGTGAACACTGAAGCTTTCTTT.

The table lists this clonotype with a few counts. The chain joins TRBV11-3 to TRBJ1-1, with 9 nucleotides matching TRBD1. This CDR3 has 14 residues. V gave up 4 bases and J gave up 2 bases; unmatched junction bases: 2. Germline V gives CDR1 SGHNT, CDR2 YENEEA. The CDR3 sequence: CASSYRGHNTEAFF. DNA for the CDR3: TGTGCCAGCAGCTACAGGGGGCATAACACTGAAGCTTTCTTT.

V usage is TRBV7-2 and J usage is TRBJ2-7, with unresolved D. The germline gives CDR1 SGHTA, CDR2 FQGNSA. V lost 2 bases to trimming and J lost 1 base, with 12 bases between them. This CDR3 spans 15 amino acids. The CDR3 reads CASSLFPGSSYEQYF. The CDR3 region has the DNA TGTGCCAGCAGCTTATTTCCAGGTTCGTCCTACGAGCAGTACTTC.

The V and J genes are TRBV24-1 and TRBJ2-7, with 10 bases that match TRBD1. Germline values: CDR1 KGHDR, CDR2 SFDVKD. The V segment lost 5 bases and the J segment 3 bases; nucleotides outside the gene matches: 6. CDR3 length: 15 amino acids. The CDR3 region has the DNA TGTGCCACCAGTGGCCGGGACAGGGGTTTCTACGAGCAGTACTTC. Residues: CATSGRDRGFYEQYF.

There are a few counts of this clonotype. The rearrangement joins TRBV23-1 to TRBJ2-5; D not certain. TRBV23-1 is classed as an ORF, of uncertain function. Trimming stripped 6 bases from V and 2 bases from J, with 13 bases between. This CDR3 is built from 14 residues. In DNA, the CDR3 is TGCGCCAGCAGACACCGACGGATGCAAGAGACCCAGTACTTC. Translating gives CASRHRRMQETQYF.

The J gene is TRBJ2-4, the V gene TRBV15, with 8 nucleotides matching TRBD2. Trimming cost V 0 bases and J 0 bases; bases outside gene matches: 10. The CDR3 has 19 residues. Germline assignment: CDR1 LNHNV and CDR2 YYDKDF (reference sequence). CDR3 residues: CATSRDWNSGALAKNIQYF. CDR3 nucleotides: TGTGCCACCAGCAGAGATTGGAATAGCGGGGCTCTAGCCAAAAACATTCAGTACTTC.

This clonotype was recorded at least ten times. As DNA, the CDR3 is TGCAGCGCCAGTTCTGGTACGCAGTATTTT. Amino acids: CSASSGTQYF. The chain recombines TRBV29-1 with TRBJ2-3; no firm D call. Germline CDR1 SQVTM, CDR2 ANQGSEA. The CDR3 is made up of 10 amino acids. Deletions cut 7 bases from V and 8 bases from J, with 10 bases between.

The sample holds a few counts of this clonotype. The CDR3 DNA follows: TGTGCCAGCAGCCCGTCAGGGGCTGGCTATGGCTACACCTTC. It yields the protein CASSPSGAGYGYTF. The rearrangement joins TRBV7-2 to TRBJ1-2, with D tentatively TRBD1 (6 bases). Germline lookup yields CDR1 SGHTA and CDR2 FQGNSA. The CDR3 is 14 amino acids. V lost 5 bases, J lost 4 bases, and 14 bases lay in between. The full variable domain, its missing parts supplied by reference TRBV7-2 and TRBJ1-2, is GAGVSQSPSNKVTEKGKDVELRCDPISGHTALYWYRQSLGQGLEFLIYFQGNSAPDKSGLPSDRFSAERTGGSVSTLTIQRTQQEDSAVYLCASSPSGAGYGYTFGSGTRLTVV.

CDR3 sequence reads: CSVLRGGGEKLFF. The CDR3 DNA reads as TGCAGTGTCCTCAGGGGCGGCGGTGAAAAACTGTTTTTT. This rearrangement joins TRBV20-1 to TRBJ1-4, with TRBD1 as a possible D gene (6 bases). The V gene's germline CDR1 is DFQATT and CDR2 SNEGSKA (reference sequence). V was cut by 7 bases and J by 7 bases, with 16 bases left in between. The CDR3 length is 13 residues.

The CDR3 bases are TGTGCCAGCTCGGGGACAGGGACCAAAAACATTCAGTACTTC. It encodes CASSGTGTKNIQYF. V and J are TRBV6-1 and TRBJ2-4; TRBD1 aligns across 9 bases. Per germline, CDR1 MNHNS and CDR2 SASEGT. V was pared by 8 bases and J by 2 bases, with 4 bases of the junction left unmatched. The CDR3 is made up of 14 amino acids.

This clonotype has a handful of counts. CDR3 sequence reads: CSARGSWVNEAFF. CDR3 DNA sequence: TGCAGTGCTAGAGGGTCTTGGGTCAATGAAGCTTTCTTT. V and J are TRBV20-1 and TRBJ1-1, with D unclear. V lost 1 base and J 7 bases, leaving 13 bases between the germline ends. Germline CDR1 reads DFQATT; CDR2 reads SNEGSKA (reference sequence). This CDR3 is built from 13 residues.

The CDR3 sequence is CASTDDRTGETQYF. The CDR3 DNA follows: TGTGCCAGCACCGATGATCGGACTGGCGAGACCCAGTACTTC. The chain combines TRBV5-4 with TRBJ2-5, with D possibly being TRBD2 (5 bases). The CDR3 loop spans 14 amino acids. V lost 6 bases, J lost 5 bases, and 17 bases lay in between. In germline, CDR1 is SGHNT, CDR2 YYREEE (reference sequence). The variable domain in full, with the rest retrieved from reference TRBV5-4 and TRBJ2-5, is ETGVTQSPTHLIKTRGQQVTLRCSSQSGHNTVSWYQQALGQGPQFIFQYYREEENGRGNFPPRFSGLQFPNYSSELNVNALELDDSALYLCASTDDRTGETQYFGPGTRLLVL.

This clonotype has a handful of counts. One end of the junction fails to match germline, which may point to a read error. This chain links TRBV7-2 with TRBJ1-4; D is undetermined. The germline CDR1 and CDR2 sequences are SGHTA and FQGNSA. This CDR3 is 11 amino acids long. The CDR3 spells CASSLGSELFF. As DNA, the CDR3 is TGTGCCAGCAGTTTAGGATCGGAACTGTTTTTT.

The rearrangement uses TRBV7-9 and TRBJ2-7; D remains unclear. Trimming pared 1 base from V and 0 bases from J, leaving 13 bases between. The CDR3 extends over 16 amino acids. Germline V lookup: CDR1 SEHNR, CDR2 FQNEAQ (reference sequence). CDR3 DNA sequence: TGTGCCAGCAGCTTAGTTGTTTCTTCTAGCTCCTACGAGCAGTACTTC. It translates to CASSLVVSSSSYEQYF.

As regards this clonotype: The junction and the germline gene differ at one end; a read error may be behind it. V is TRBV20-1 and J is TRBJ2-5, with 12 bases identical to TRBD2. CDR3 length: 16 residues. From germline, CDR1 is DFQATT and CDR2 SNEGSKA (reference sequence). DNA of the CDR3: TGCTGTGCTAGTGTGCTAGCGGGAGGGGGGCAAGAGACCCAGTACTTC. Protein sequence: CCASVLAGGGQETQYF.

This clonotype was detected a few times. The chain recombines TRBV6-2 or TRBV6-3 with TRBJ2-5, with D possibly matching TRBD2 (6 bases). Trimming removed 7 bases from V and 5 bases from J, with 11 bases in between. The CDR3 sequence is 12 residues long. CDR1 and CDR2 from the germline V gene are MNHEY and SVGEGT. The CDR3 is CASTSVRETQYF. CDR3 in DNA: TGTGCCAGCACTAGCGTACGGGAGACCCAGTACTTC.

This chain links TRBV12-3 or TRBV12-4 with TRBJ2-5; D is unclear. The CDR3 loop spans 15 amino acids. The germline V and J ends were trimmed by 3 bases and 0 bases, with 11 bases remaining between them. The chain's CDR3 is CASSFLMGNQETQYF. The CDR3 region has the DNA TGTGCCAGCAGTTTTTTGATGGGAAACCAAGAGACCCAGTACTTC.

Only one count was recorded for this clonotype. The gene calls are TRBV19 and TRBJ2-5, with a weak D call TRBD2 (6 bases). V gave up 5 bases and J gave up 0 bases, with 16 bases separating them. The CDR3 is made up of 16 amino acids. Germline CDR1 is LNHDA and CDR2 is SQIVND (reference sequence). The CDR3 is CASSPRRRVYQETQYF. DNA for the CDR3: TGTGCCAGTAGTCCCCGGCGGAGGGTGTACCAAGAGACCCAGTACTTC.

CDR3 DNA: TGTGCCATCAGTGATTTGAGGAGGGGTACGGACACCGGGGAGCTGTTTTTT. Translation: CAISDLRRGTDTGELFF. V and J are TRBV10-3 and TRBJ2-2; D may be TRBD2 (6 bases). The CDR3 loop spans 17 amino acids. The germline gives CDR1 ENHRY, CDR2 SYGVKD. Trimming pared 3 bases from V and 3 bases from J, leaving 17 bases between.

The sample holds many counts of this clonotype. V and J are TRBV7-2 and TRBJ2-5; tentative D call: TRBD2 (5 bases). Germline values: CDR1 SGHTA, CDR2 FQGNSA. V was trimmed by 1 base and J by 4 bases, leaving 7 bases between them. The CDR3 has 13 amino acids. The CDR3 DNA is TGTGCCAGCAGCTTAGGGACTCGAGAGACCCAGTACTTC. Translating it yields CASSLGTRETQYF.

This sequence joins TRBV6-1 and TRBJ1-1, with D possibly matching TRBD1 (6 bases). This CDR3 is 14 amino acids long. Germline V gene sequence: CDR1 MNHNS, CDR2 SASEGT. Deletions cut 4 bases from V and 6 bases from J, with 15 bases between. CDR3 protein: CASSGRGAVAEAFF. CDR3 nucleotides: TGTGCCAGCAGTGGCCGGGGGGCCGTAGCTGAAGCTTTCTTT.

This clonotype was counted a few times. V is TRBV20-1 and J is TRBJ1-5; possibly TRBD1 for D (5 bases). The ends were cut back, 4 bases at V and 5 bases at J, with 15 bases in the middle. The germline V gene has CDR1 DFQATT and CDR2 SNEGSKA (reference sequence). CDR3 length: 14 amino acids. The CDR3 DNA reads as TGCAGTGCTATGGGACGGAGCGGGGATCAGCCCCAGCATTTT. Translating gives CSAMGRSGDQPQHF.

The rearrangement joins TRBV11-1 to TRBJ2-1, with 7 bases identical to TRBD2. The CDR3 totals 15 residues. Looked up from germline, CDR1 is SGHAT and CDR2 is FQDESV (reference sequence). The junction had 8 bases not matched to a gene; V was cut back by 5 bases and J by 4 bases. CDR3 sequence reads: CASSPWEGLYNEQFF. The CDR3 DNA reads TGTGCCAGCAGCCCCTGGGAGGGACTTTACAATGAGCAGTTCTTC.

The table lists this clonotype with many counts. The V gene is TRBV4-2, the J gene TRBJ2-2; the D call may be TRBD1 or TRBD2 (7 bases each). The CDR3 covers 13 residues. Germline CDR1 LGHNA, CDR2 YNFKEQ. V was cut by 8 bases and J by 5 bases, with 12 bases left in between. The CDR3 nucleotides are TGTGCCAGCTCCCAGGGGGGGACCGGGGAGCTGTTTTTT. Residues: CASSQGGTGELFF.

CDR3 sequence reads: CASSLASAQGARLGTDTQYF. CDR3 sequence (DNA): TGTGCCAGCAGCTTGGCTTCCGCACAGGGGGCGAGACTTGGCACAGATACGCAGTATTTT. This chain connects TRBV5-6 to TRBJ2-3; TRBD1 agrees at 9 bases. V was clipped by 0 bases and J by 1 base; unmatched bases: 15. The germline V gene encodes CDR1 SGHDT and CDR2 YYEEEE. CDR3 size: 20 residues.